This TCR beta chain was sequenced for a study of blood T cell repertoires in COVID-19. Study overall: COVID-19 samples, acute and convalescent, were from the United States, Italy and Spain. Sample material is recorded as cDNA or gDNA derived from T cells, B-cell-depleted T cells, or PBMCs.

The assay was immunoSEQ multiplex PCR, and TCRdb's table has in-frame clones only and misses some. The repertoire includes about 180,000 clones, roughly nine tenths of them detected once, and around 2% sits in the top ten. Trimming took off 4 bases at V and 6 bases at J, with 16 bases between the two ends. The CDR3 totals 14 residues. Per germline, CDR1 MDHEN and CDR2 SYDVKM. In terms of age and location, participants ranged from roughly 18 to 90 years and lived in roughly 22 US areas. Cohort assignment relied on participant-reported clinical history. The chain carries TRBV28 and TRBJ2-7, with a weak D call TRBD1 (5 bases). The receptor comes from a woman in her forties with acute COVID-19. The specimen sequenced was PBMCs or T cells enriched from blood (not recorded which). The CDR3 DNA sequence: TGTGCCAGCAGTTGGAACAGGATGAGTTCCGAGCAGTACTTC. This translates into CASSWNRMSSEQYF.